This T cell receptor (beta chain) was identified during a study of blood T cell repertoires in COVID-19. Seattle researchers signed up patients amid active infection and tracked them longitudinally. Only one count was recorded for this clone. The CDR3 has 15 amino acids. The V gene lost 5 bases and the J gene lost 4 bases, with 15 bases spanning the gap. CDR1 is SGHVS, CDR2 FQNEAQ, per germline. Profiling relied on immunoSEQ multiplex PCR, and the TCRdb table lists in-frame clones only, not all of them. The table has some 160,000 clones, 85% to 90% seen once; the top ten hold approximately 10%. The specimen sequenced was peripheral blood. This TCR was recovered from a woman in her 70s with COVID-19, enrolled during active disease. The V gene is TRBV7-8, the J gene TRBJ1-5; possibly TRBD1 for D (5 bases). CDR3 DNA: TGTGCCAGCAGCCCTTTTGGGGCTGGAAATCAGCCCCAGCATTTT. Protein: CASSPFGAGNQPQHF.